This T cell receptor (beta chain) was found in a study of T cell repertoires in cytomegalovirus infection. Whole-study findings and limits: Identification of carriers of CMV plus the relevant HLA was achieved through cumulative public TCR beta family frequency.

With 4 bases clipped from V and 2 bases from J, the junction kept 5 bases outside the gene matches. Germline assignment: CDR1 MNHEY and CDR2 SVGAGI. This CDR3 is 15 amino acids long. On this clonotype itself: Its antigen is unknown.

Using its own MiXCR run on the reads, TCRdb lists one record per CDR3 protein. The data hold some 390,000 distinct CDR3 sequences, with around a sixth observed a single time. This TCR derives from a human donor in good health (CMV status not recorded). Some clones in this sample may be carry-over from other donors' samples. The chain is built from TRBV6-5 and TRBJ2-7; 10 nucleotides align to TRBD2. Sequenced sample: PBMCs. The CDR3 sequence is CASSFGLAATYEQYF. The CDR3 DNA reads TGTGCCAGCAGTTTCGGACTAGCGGCCACCTACGAGCAGTACTTC.